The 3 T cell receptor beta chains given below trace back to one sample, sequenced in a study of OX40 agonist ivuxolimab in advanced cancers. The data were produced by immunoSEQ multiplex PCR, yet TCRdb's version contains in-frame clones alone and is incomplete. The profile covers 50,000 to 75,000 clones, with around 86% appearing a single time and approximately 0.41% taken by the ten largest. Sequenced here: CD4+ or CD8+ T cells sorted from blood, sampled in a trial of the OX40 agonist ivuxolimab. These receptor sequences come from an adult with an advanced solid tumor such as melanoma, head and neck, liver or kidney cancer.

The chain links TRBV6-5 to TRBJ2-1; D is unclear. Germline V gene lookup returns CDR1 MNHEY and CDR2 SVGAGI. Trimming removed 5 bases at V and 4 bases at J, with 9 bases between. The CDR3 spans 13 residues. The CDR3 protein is CASSSLGYNEQFF. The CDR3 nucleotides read TGTGCCAGCAGTAGTCTAGGTTACAATGAGCAGTTCTTC.

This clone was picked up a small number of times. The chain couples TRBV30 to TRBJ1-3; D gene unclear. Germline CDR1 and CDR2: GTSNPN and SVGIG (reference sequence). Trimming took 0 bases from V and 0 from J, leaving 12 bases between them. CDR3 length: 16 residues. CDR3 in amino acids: CAWSVFSTSSGNTIYF. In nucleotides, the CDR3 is TGTGCCTGGAGTGTCTTTTCGACGAGCTCTGGAAACACCATATATTTT. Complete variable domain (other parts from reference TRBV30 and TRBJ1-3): SQTIHQWPATLVQPVGSPLSLECTVEGTSNPNLYWYRQAAGRGLQLLFYSVGIGQISSEVPQNLSASRPQDRQFILSSKKLLLSDSGFYLCAWSVFSTSSGNTIYFGEGSWLTVV.

The CDR3 nucleotides read TGTGCCAGTAGCCTACAAGGACGGTACTCTGGAAACACCATATATTTT. Translated: CASSLQGRYSGNTIYF. The V call is TRBV19, the J call TRBJ1-3; D call uncertain. The CDR3 has 16 amino acids. Germline loops: CDR1 LNHDA, CDR2 SQIVND (reference sequence). V lost 6 bases and J lost 0, with 15 bases in between.